These 11 T cell receptor beta chains originate from one sample sequenced in a study of Ad26.COV2.S vaccination and SARS-CoV-2 variants. This sample's treatment: 19 received Ad26.COV2.S at low or high dose, single or two shots; about 5 received placebo; per-sample allocation not given. Vaccine and placebo recipients were sampled on day 63 after the first injection. Clones were read by immunoSEQ multiplex PCR, and TCRdb kept only the in-frame ones, dropping some. Among hundreds of thousands of clones listed, approximately 81% were seen once. Here the sequenced sample was peripheral blood, taken in a trial of Ad26.COV2.S vaccine versus placebo. Every receptor here comes from a person aged 18-65 years who received the Ad26.COV2.S COVID-19 vaccine or a placebo.

The chain links TRBV9 to TRBJ2-2; 7 bases align to TRBD2. Trimming removed 2 bases from V and 7 bases from J; junction bases left unmatched: 11. Germline CDR1 and CDR2: SGDLS and YYNGEE. The CDR3 totals 16 residues. In DNA, the CDR3 is TGTGCCAGCAGCGTGGACCGCGGGGGTAGGATCGGGGAGCTGTTTTTT. This gives the protein CASSVDRGGRIGELFF.

The chain carries TRBV7-2 and TRBJ2-1; a possible D gene is TRBD1 (6 bases). CDR1 and CDR2 from the germline V gene are SGHTA and FQGNSA. V was pared by 5 bases and J by 9 bases, with 17 bases between. The CDR3 runs 14 residues. DNA for the CDR3: TGTGCCAGCAGCGGCCCCCGGGACAACGGTGAGCAGTTCTTC. Its translation: CASSGPRDNGEQFF.

This chain uses TRBV30 with TRBJ1-3, with D unresolved. CDR3 length equals 14 residues. Germline lookup yields CDR1 GTSNPN and CDR2 SVGIG (reference sequence). With 2 bases removed from V and 6 bases from J, the gap between germline ends came to 14 bases. The CDR3 nucleotides read TGTGCCTGGAGTATCCTTACCTATACAAACACCATATATTTT. It is translated as CAWSILTYTNTIYF.

J is TRBJ2-1 and V is TRBV19; D is possibly TRBD1 or TRBD2 (6 bases each). Trimming took 2 bases from V and 8 from J, leaving 10 bases between them. Per germline, CDR1 LNHDA and CDR2 SQIVND (reference sequence). CDR3 length: 13 residues. CDR3 bases: TGTGCCAGTAGTATAAGTAGGGGGGATGAGCAGTTCTTC. It codes for CASSISRGDEQFF.

The V gene is TRBV5-1, the J gene TRBJ1-4, with unresolved D. The CDR3 has 11 residues. Trimming took off 0 bases at V and 6 bases at J, with 0 bases between the two ends. The germline V gene encodes CDR1 SGHRS and CDR2 YFSETQ. CDR3 residues: CASSLDEKLFF. In nucleotides, the CDR3 is TGCGCCAGCAGCTTGGATGAAAAACTGTTTTTT.

This clone was seen once. The rearrangement joins TRBV30 to TRBJ2-7; TRBD1 aligns across 7 bases. The CDR3 sequence is 13 residues long. V trimming: 2 bases; J trimming: 4 bases; junction bases outside the gene matches: 5. CDR1 is GTSNPN, CDR2 SVGIG, per germline (reference sequence). CDR3 sequence reads: CAWSQGGAYEQYF. The DNA for the CDR3 is TGTGCCTGGAGTCAAGGGGGCGCGTACGAGCAGTACTTC.

V and J are TRBV5-1 and TRBJ2-7, with TRBD2 matching over 8 bases. Germline CDR1 is SGHRS and CDR2 is YFSETQ. The CDR3 consists of 15 residues. J gave up 5 bases and V 4 bases, and 11 bases lay outside the gene matches. CDR3 nucleotide sequence: TGCGCCAGCAGCCAGCGTACGGGGGGGCCCAACGAGCAGTACTTC. Amino acids: CASSQRTGGPNEQYF.

This rearrangement joins TRBV19 to TRBJ2-5; 10 positions match TRBD2. This CDR3 has 15 residues. Germline assignment: CDR1 LNHDA and CDR2 SQIVND (reference sequence). Trimming took 5 bases from V and 3 from J; bases not matched to a gene: 6. The CDR3 is CASSAWTSGKETQYF. Written as DNA, the CDR3 is TGTGCCAGTAGTGCCTGGACTAGCGGAAAAGAGACCCAGTACTTC.

The chain is built from TRBV5-1 and TRBJ1-5; the match to TRBD1 covers 10 bases. The CDR3 sequence is 16 residues long. J lost 5 bases, V lost 4 bases, and 9 bases had no gene match. Germline V gene sequence: CDR1 SGHRS, CDR2 YFSETQ. CDR3 nucleotides: TGCGCCAGCAGCCCCATGACAGGGGGCATCGATCAGCCCCAGCATTTT. Its translation is CASSPMTGGIDQPQHF.

This clone was observed once. This chain links TRBV10-3 with TRBJ1-2, with D possibly being TRBD1 (5 bases). Trimming stripped 2 bases from V and 2 bases from J, with 9 bases between. The germline V gene has CDR1 ENHRY and CDR2 SYGVKD. This CDR3 is 14 amino acids long. CDR3 in DNA: TGTGCCATCAGTGAGCAGGGAACAAACTATGGCTACACCTTC. As protein: CAISEQGTNYGYTF.

The V and J genes are TRBV7-2 and TRBJ2-3, with D perhaps TRBD1 (6 bases). Trimming pared 6 bases from V and 3 bases from J, leaving 19 bases between. Germline CDR1 is SGHTA and CDR2 is FQGNSA. This CDR3 is 16 amino acids long. CDR3 in DNA: TGTGCCAGCAGGAAGCAGGGGCCGGGCCCAACAGATACGCAGTATTTT. It codes for CASRKQGPGPTDTQYF.